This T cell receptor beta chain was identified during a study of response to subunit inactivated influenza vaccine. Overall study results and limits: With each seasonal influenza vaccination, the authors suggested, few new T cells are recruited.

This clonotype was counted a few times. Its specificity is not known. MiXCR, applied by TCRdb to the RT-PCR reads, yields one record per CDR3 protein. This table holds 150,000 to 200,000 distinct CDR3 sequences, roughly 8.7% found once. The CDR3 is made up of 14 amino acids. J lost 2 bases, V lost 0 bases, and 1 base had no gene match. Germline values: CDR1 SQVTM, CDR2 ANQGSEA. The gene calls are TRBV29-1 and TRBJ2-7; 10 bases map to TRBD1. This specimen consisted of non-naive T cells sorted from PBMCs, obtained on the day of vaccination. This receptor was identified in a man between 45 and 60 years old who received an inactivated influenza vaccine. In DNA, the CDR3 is TGCAGCGTTGAAGAAGGGACAGGGGCCTACGAGCAGTACTTC. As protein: CSVEEGTGAYEQYF.